The 28 T cell receptor beta chains presented below share a single source sample, sequenced in a study of neurological immune-mediated disorders. MiXCR, applied by TCRdb to the 5' RACE reads, yields one record per CDR3 protein. The table lists 45,000 to 55,000 distinct CDR3 sequences, about 3.7% of them singletons. Specimen: PBMCs. All receptors come from a man aged 55 to 70 with multiple sclerosis.

This clonotype has a count of ten or more. This chain uses TRBV5-6 with TRBJ2-5; D is ambiguous. V lost 4 bases, J lost 5 bases, and 9 bases lay in between. Germline V gene lookup returns CDR1 SGHDT and CDR2 YYEEEE. This CDR3 contains 12 residues. The chain's CDR3 is CASSKPSETQYF. Written as DNA, the CDR3 is TGTGCCAGCAGCAAACCATCGGAGACCCAGTACTTC.

This clonotype occurred many times. This chain links TRBV7-2 with TRBJ2-1; 7 nucleotides line up with TRBD2. Per the germline V gene, CDR1 is SGHTA and CDR2 is FQGNSA. With 4 bases clipped from V and 4 bases from J, the junction kept 13 bases outside the gene matches. The CDR3 length is 17 residues. The CDR3 DNA is TGTGCCAGCAGCTCGACTGTTATGGGGGAGGGGTACAATGAGCAGTTCTTC. As protein: CASSSTVMGEGYNEQFF. Complete variable domain (other parts from reference TRBV7-2 and TRBJ2-1): GAGVSQSPSNKVTEKGKDVELRCDPISGHTALYWYRQSLGQGLEFLIYFQGNSAPDKSGLPSDRFSAERTGGSVSTLTIQRTQQEDSAVYLCASSSTVMGEGYNEQFFGPGTRLTVL.

This clonotype has at least ten counts. The rearrangement joins TRBV3-1 to TRBJ2-2; D remains unclear. Trimming took 2 bases from V and 9 from J, leaving 7 bases between them. Germline V gives CDR1 LGHDT, CDR2 YNNKEL (reference sequence). There are 12 residues in the CDR3. DNA for the CDR3: TGTGCCAGCAGCCAACCGTCGAGGGAGCTGTTTTTT. This encodes CASSQPSRELFF.

This clonotype was counted many times. The chain joins TRBV27 to TRBJ1-6; 8 bases align to TRBD1. There are 15 residues in the CDR3. V lost 7 bases, J lost 4 bases, and 6 bases stayed unmatched. Germline assignment: CDR1 MNHEY and CDR2 SMNVEV (reference sequence). The CDR3 coding sequence is TGTGCCAGCAACTTAGGACAGGGTTATAATTCACCCCTCCACTTT. Translated: CASNLGQGYNSPLHF.

The sample holds many counts of this clonotype. V is TRBV12-3 or TRBV12-4 and J is TRBJ1-1; no definite D call. The CDR3 totals 14 residues. Deletions cut 3 bases from V and 1 base from J, with 9 bases between. The CDR3 region has the DNA TGTGCCAGCAGTTTTGGTCGGAAGAACACTGAAGCTTTCTTT. Translating gives CASSFGRKNTEAFF.

Ten or more counts support this clonotype. This chain connects TRBV20-1 to TRBJ1-1; D remains unclear. CDR1 is DFQATT, CDR2 SNEGSKA, per germline (reference sequence). This CDR3 contains 13 residues. The germline V and J ends were trimmed by 7 bases and 2 bases, with 14 bases remaining between them. The CDR3 coding sequence is TGCAGTGGTCTGGTGGGGTCAAACACTGAAGCTTTCTTT. Protein: CSGLVGSNTEAFF.

This clonotype was observed many times. The rearrangement links TRBV5-6 to TRBJ2-3; the D call may be TRBD1 or TRBD2 (5 bases each). CDR1 SGHDT and CDR2 YYEEEE come from the germline V gene. This CDR3 has 16 amino acids. Trimming left V 0 bases short and J 1 base short, with 12 bases between. In DNA form, the CDR3 reads TGTGCCAGCAGCTTGGAGCGTCAGGGAGGCACAGATACGCAGTATTTT. This encodes CASSLERQGGTDTQYF.

This clonotype was seen many times. V usage is TRBV2 and J usage is TRBJ2-5; D possibly corresponds to TRBD1 (6 bases). Germline loops: CDR1 SNHLY, CDR2 FYNNEI. Trimming removed 6 bases at V and 5 bases at J, with 16 bases between. The CDR3 totals 14 residues. The CDR3 here is CASRRTASVETQYF. CDR3 coding DNA: TGTGCCAGCAGACGGACAGCCTCGGTGGAGACCCAGTACTTC. Filled out from reference TRBV2 and TRBJ2-5, the complete variable domain reads EPEVTQTPSHQVTQMGQEVILRCVPISNHLYFYWYRQILGQKVEFLVSFYNNEISEKSEIFDDQFSVERPDGSNFTLKIRSTKLEDSAMYFCASRRTASVETQYFGPGTRLLVL.

This clonotype was seen repeatedly, ten times or more. The V call is TRBV20-1, the J call TRBJ2-2; perhaps TRBD2 as D (6 bases). In germline, CDR1 is DFQATT, CDR2 SNEGSKA (reference sequence). V was trimmed by 6 bases and J by 5 bases, leaving 10 bases between them. The CDR3 spans 12 residues. In DNA, the CDR3 is TGCAGTGCCAGCAGCGGGACCGGGGAGCTGTTTTTT. It is translated as CSASSGTGELFF.

The CDR3 nucleotides are TGTGCCACAACCGGGGCGAGCTACAATGAGCAGTTCTTC. Translating gives CATTGASYNEQFF. The chain recombines TRBV10-3 with TRBJ2-1; D may match TRBD1 or TRBD2 (5 bases each). V lost 10 bases and J lost 3, with 13 bases in between. Germline V CDR1 and CDR2: ENHRY, SYGVKD. The CDR3 is 13 residues long.

In this sample, this clonotype turned up many times. The V gene is TRBV5-1, the J gene TRBJ2-5; TRBD1 or TRBD2 may be the D gene (6 bases each). This CDR3 is 13 amino acids long. Germline lookup yields CDR1 SGHRS and CDR2 YFSETQ. Trimming pared 7 bases from V and 5 bases from J, leaving 15 bases between. The DNA of the CDR3 is TGCGCCAGCGGCCCCCCGGGGGCTGAGACCCAGTACTTC. Its protein is CASGPPGAETQYF.

This clonotype was observed many times. The chain links TRBV6-5 to TRBJ1-2; TRBD1 aligns across 10 bases. This CDR3 has 17 amino acids. Germline CDR1 and CDR2: MNHEY and SVGAGI. The V gene end was trimmed by 2 bases and the J gene end by 0 bases; junction bases not matched to a gene: 6. CDR3 loop: CASSYLGDRGTNYGYTF. CDR3 nucleotides: TGTGCCAGCAGTTACCTCGGGGACAGGGGAACTAACTATGGCTACACCTTC.

The rearrangement uses TRBV10-3 and TRBJ2-5; no firm D call. The germline V and J ends were trimmed by 4 bases and 1 base, with 7 bases remaining between them. Germline-derived CDR1 and CDR2 are ENHRY and SYGVKD. The CDR3 has 13 residues. This CDR3 is CAISGSPQETQYF. The CDR3 nucleotides are TGTGCCATCAGTGGCAGCCCCCAAGAGACCCAGTACTTC.

This clonotype was detected many times. V is TRBV20-1 and J is TRBJ2-5; D ambiguous. The CDR3 is 12 amino acids. Trimming shortened V by 1 base and J by 5 bases, and 8 bases separated the two germline ends. Germline CDR1 and CDR2: DFQATT and SNEGSKA (reference sequence). This CDR3 is CSARAIGETQYF. For the CDR3, the DNA is TGCAGTGCTAGAGCGATAGGGGAGACCCAGTACTTC.

This clonotype was observed many times. This chain joins TRBV3-1 and TRBJ2-1, with 8 bases aligning to TRBD2. V shed 4 bases and J 0 bases; nucleotides not matched to a gene: 8. CDR1 and CDR2 (germline): LGHDT, YNNKEL (reference sequence). There are 17 residues in the CDR3. CDR3 bases: TGTGCCAGCAGCCGTGTCATAGCGGGGAGCTCCTACAATGAGCAGTTCTTC. This encodes CASSRVIAGSSYNEQFF.

This clonotype was seen many times. The chain uses TRBV5-1 and TRBJ2-5, with a possible D match to TRBD1 (5 bases). CDR3 length: 13 residues. Between the trimmed V and J ends, which lost 2 bases and 2 bases, there was a span of 7 bases. Germline V gives CDR1 SGHRS, CDR2 YFSETQ. The CDR3 bases are TGCGCCAGCAGCTTAAGACAGCAAGAGACCCAGTACTTC. Amino acids: CASSLRQQETQYF.

This clonotype was counted at least ten times. V and J are TRBV5-1 and TRBJ1-1; TRBD1 might be the D (5 bases). This CDR3 has 18 amino acids. CDR1 SGHRS and CDR2 YFSETQ come from the germline V gene. V lost 4 bases to trimming and J lost 0 bases, with 22 bases between them. The CDR3 loop is CASSKKRDSSTLNTEAFF. CDR3 in DNA: TGCGCCAGCAGCAAGAAACGGGACTCCAGCACTTTGAACACTGAAGCTTTCTTT. The full variable domain, with the rest looked up from reference TRBV5-1 and TRBJ1-1, is KAGVTQTPRYLIKTRGQQVTLSCSPISGHRSVSWYQQTPGQGLQFLFEYFSETQRNKGNFPGRFSGRQFSNSRSEMNVSTLELGDSALYLCASSKKRDSSTLNTEAFFGQGTRLTVV.

The sample holds many counts of this clonotype. The rearrangement uses TRBV3-1 and TRBJ2-3, with a tentative D call TRBD2 (5 bases). Trimming pared 0 bases from V and 0 bases from J, leaving 13 bases between. Germline V lookup: CDR1 LGHDT, CDR2 YNNKEL (reference sequence). This CDR3 spans 17 amino acids. CDR3 residues: CASSQDLRVASTDTQYF. Written as DNA, the CDR3 is TGTGCCAGCAGCCAAGATCTGCGGGTTGCTAGCACAGATACGCAGTATTTT.

This clonotype has a count of ten or more. Here the CDR3 reads CSAMRQDAYEQYF. The CDR3 nucleotides read TGCAGTGCTATGAGACAGGATGCCTACGAGCAGTACTTC. J is TRBJ2-7 and V is TRBV20-1; a possible D gene is TRBD1 (6 bases). This CDR3 is built from 13 residues. The V and J ends lost 4 bases and 2 bases respectively, with 12 bases between them. Germline CDR1 is DFQATT and CDR2 is SNEGSKA (reference sequence).

This clonotype occurred many times. V and J are TRBV28 and TRBJ1-5, with D hard to call. V lost 6 bases, J lost 5 bases, and 20 bases lay in between. The CDR3 sequence is 16 residues long. From germline, CDR1 is MDHEN and CDR2 SYDVKM. The CDR3 nucleotides are TGTGCCAGCAGCCCAGGACCGTTCAAACCCCATCAGCCCCAGCATTTT. Its protein is CASSPGPFKPHQPQHF.

The chain links TRBV2 to TRBJ2-7; no definite D call. CDR1 is SNHLY, CDR2 FYNNEI, per germline. This CDR3 has 14 residues. The germline V and J ends were trimmed by 4 bases and 6 bases, with 16 bases remaining between them. CDR3 protein: CASSASLDSSEQYF. CDR3 sequence (DNA): TGTGCCAGCAGTGCTAGTCTGGATTCCAGCGAGCAGTACTTC.

At least ten counts were recorded for this clonotype. This chain links TRBV29-1 with TRBJ2-7; 10 bases agree with TRBD2. The CDR3 has 14 residues. The V and J ends lost 1 base and 7 bases, in that order; junction bases with no gene match: 7. Germline loops: CDR1 SQVTM, CDR2 ANQGSEA. DNA for the CDR3: TGCAGCGTTGAAGGTCCTAGCGGGAGTTGGGAGCAGTACTTC. Protein: CSVEGPSGSWEQYF.

There are many counts of this clonotype. The chain recombines TRBV5-1 with TRBJ1-1, with a possible D match to TRBD1 (6 bases). Trimming took off 2 bases at V and 7 bases at J, with 9 bases between the two ends. The germline gives CDR1 SGHRS, CDR2 YFSETQ. The CDR3 length is 12 residues. In DNA form, the CDR3 reads TGCGCCAGCAGCTTACAGGGATATGAAGCTTTCTTT. This translates into CASSLQGYEAFF.

This clonotype was recorded many times. The chain links TRBV28 to TRBJ1-2; D is ambiguous. The CDR3 is 10 residues long. V was clipped by 4 bases and J by 8 bases, with 5 bases between them. Germline CDR1 is MDHEN and CDR2 is SYDVKM. The CDR3 coding sequence is TGTGCCAGCAGTTCCATCGGCTACACCTTC. This codes for CASSSIGYTF.

This clonotype appeared many times. This chain uses TRBV3-1 with TRBJ2-1; 8 nucleotides line up with TRBD2. Trimming at V came to 1 base and at J to 2 bases, leaving 1 base not matched to a gene. CDR3 length: 15 residues. Germline V lookup: CDR1 LGHDT, CDR2 YNNKEL (reference sequence). The CDR3 here is CASSQVAGPYNEQFF. As DNA, the CDR3 is TGTGCCAGCAGCCAAGTAGCGGGGCCCTACAATGAGCAGTTCTTC.

The J gene is TRBJ2-2, the V gene TRBV7-8; 7 bases match TRBD1. J gave up 5 bases and V 4 bases, and 10 bases lay outside the gene matches. CDR3 length equals 16 residues. Germline CDR1 and CDR2: SGHVS and FQNEAQ. CDR3 bases: TGTGCCAGCAGCTCCAGACAGGGTCTCTTAACCGGGGAGCTGTTTTTT. This translates into CASSSRQGLLTGELFF.

This clonotype was found many times. J is TRBJ2-2 and V is TRBV7-7; D may be TRBD2 (6 bases). The V end lost 4 bases, the J end lost 6 bases, and 18 bases lay between the germline ends. The CDR3 is 16 residues long. Germline lookup yields CDR1 SSHAT and CDR2 FNYEAQ (reference sequence). The CDR3 loop reads CASSSLTSAGPGELFF. In DNA, the CDR3 is TGTGCCAGCAGCTCCCTCACCAGTGCGGGACCCGGGGAGCTGTTTTTT.

The chain has TRBV20-1 and TRBJ2-2; D perhaps matches TRBD1 (6 bases). The V and J ends lost 1 base and 1 base respectively, with 10 bases between them. The CDR3 spans 15 residues. In germline, CDR1 is DFQATT, CDR2 SNEGSKA (reference sequence). The CDR3 sequence: CSARGPTGNTGELFF. CDR3 coding DNA: TGCAGTGCTAGAGGGCCGACAGGGAACACCGGGGAGCTGTTTTTT.